Below, one T cell receptor beta chain is given with its context. Its antigen is unknown. No base quality values were provided; no much bigger clone lies one nucleotide off. The immunoSEQ Assay, a bias-controlled multiplex PCR, was used to amplify TCRbeta CDR3 regions from genomic DNA. Under the source paper's analysis protocol: Within the assay, amplification of reference gene primers was used to estimate how many nucleated cells each sample contained. Sequence reads were collapsed and filtered to measure the absolute abundance of every unique TCRbeta CDR3 rearrangement. For each sample, productive Simpson clonality was calculated as the square root of Simpson's diversity index over productive rearrangements. The clones in this table, taken by TCRdb from immuneACCESS, are in-frame only. Not every clone is retained; where verified, under half of the shortfall comes from an unresolved V gene, and the cause of the rest is unknown. The DNA gave D and trimming, while V, J and clone size come from that table. For this sample the table gives roughly 190,000 clones, of which around 82% were detected only once. Less than 20% of the sample rests with the top ten.

Participants in the prospective study were enrolled through a virtual design, were aged about 18 to 89 years, and lived in some 24 United States geographic areas. Cohort assignment in the prospective study relied on participant-reported clinical history from a screening survey and a study questionnaire. In the prospective study, whole blood, serum and a nasopharyngeal or oropharyngeal swab were collected from each participant by mobile phlebotomists. Additional blood draws and questionnaires over an approximately two-month period could optionally be provided by prospective study participants. Prospective study blood samples were shipped either frozen or at room temperature before DNA extraction. Between the V and J ends, shortened by 7 bases and 3 bases respectively, the junction contains 15 bases. The CDR3 numbers 14 residues from cysteine through phenylalanine. Solely the CDR3 DNA is kept, with 42 bases framed from the first base. The germline V gene sets CDR1 to SNHLY and CDR2 to FYNNEI.

The data were obtained in a study of blood T cell repertoires in COVID-19 (TCRdb year 2020). Concerning the study at large: The collaborator samples originated in the United States, Italy and Spain and spanned the acute and convalescent phases of COVID-19. The prospective study material was composed of cDNA or gDNA derived from T cells, B-cell-depleted T cells, or PBMCs. Subjects who had been exposed to COVID-19, were actively infected with it, or had recovered from it provided the deeply sampled blood TCRbeta repertoires that made up the dataset. A freely available public database, intended as a resource for researchers studying the immune response to SARS-CoV-2, is where the repertoires were released. The samples were drawn from the first 160 participants of the ongoing ImmuneRACE study and from 950 to 1,500 subjects provided by 6 global collaborators. A de-identified subject ID, COVID-19 status, age in years and sex were almost always included in the sample metadata. Where HLA class I and class II types were available, the types were taken from metadata supplied by the sample provider, not from assay-based typing.

General conclusions and limits of the study: The quantity of clinical and demographic metadata differed by source and by participant and was supplied without curation.

The receptor comes from a woman between 45 and 65 years old with acute COVID-19. Sequenced material: PBMCs or T cells enriched from blood (not recorded which). Recombination connected TRBV2 to TRBJ1-1, with no confidently assigned D gene. CDR3 protein: CASTVGGRDTEAFF. In nucleotides, the sequence is TGTGCCAGCACCGTAGGAGGGAGGGACACTGAAGCTTTCTTT. The full variable domain, completed from the reference TRBV2 and TRBJ1-1 proteins outside the CDR3, reads EPEVTQTPSHQVTQMGQEVILRCVPISNHLYFYWYRQILGQKVEFLVSFYNNEISEKSEIFDDQFSVERPDGSNFTLKIRSTKLEDSAMYFCASTVGGRDTEAFFGQGTRLTVV.